The clone carrying this T cell receptor beta chain was seen only a few times. Its antigen is unknown. One entry per CDR3 protein, called by TCRdb with MiXCR from the RT-PCR reads. Of over 800,000 distinct CDR3 sequences detected, approximately 22% appear once; the ten largest clones hold 10%. This specimen belongs to a study of response to subunit inactivated influenza vaccine. Study-level points and caveats: Few additional T cells are recruited per seasonal influenza vaccination, authors suggested.

V was cut by 3 bases and J by 3 bases, with 15 bases left in between. Germline loops: CDR1 ENHRY, CDR2 SYGVKD. This CDR3 spans 15 amino acids. This TCR was recovered from a man between 45 and 60 years old who received an inactivated influenza vaccine. The gene calls are TRBV10-3 and TRBJ2-7; no definite D call. The sample here was PBMCs from blood, taken 5 to 6 days after vaccination. CDR3 DNA: TGTGCCATCAGTGATCCAACAGAATACTTCTACGAGCAGTACTTC. The encoded protein is CAISDPTEYFYEQYF.